The 11 T cell receptor beta chains presented below share a single source sample, sequenced in a study of CD8 T cells in Susac syndrome (dated by TCRdb to between 2017 and 2020). The library relied on the immunoSEQ multiplex PCR assay. RNA was extracted using the RNeasy kit, and about 0.5 to 1 ug of the RNA was reverse transcribed with random hexamers. TCRdb reprocessing: public reads trimmed at Q25 with fastp, clones called with MiXCR, in-frame beta chains kept. Rows merge per CDR3 protein into single entries with the most common DNA and genes. This sample holds about 240,000 distinct CDR3 sequences; roughly 95% were observed only once. The ten largest clonotypes hold around 0.093% of the sample. The sequenced material came from CD4+ T cells from PBMCs. The receptors were sampled from a human donor with Susac syndrome.

The chain has TRBV12-3 or TRBV12-4 and TRBJ2-1; TRBD2 aligns across 9 bases. V shed 5 bases, J shed 3 bases, and the junction held 8 bases outside the gene matches. This CDR3 has 16 residues. The CDR3 region has the DNA TGTGCCAGCAGTGGATCGACTAGCGGCCTCTACAATGAGCAGTTCTTC. This translates into CASSGSTSGLYNEQFF.

The chain joins TRBV3-1 to TRBJ2-7; D is perhaps TRBD2 (5 bases). Germline CDR1 LGHDT, CDR2 YNNKEL (reference sequence). V was cut by 6 bases and J by 6 bases, with 18 bases left in between. This CDR3 comprises 14 residues. The chain's CDR3 is CASSHRRAMGEQYF. As DNA, the CDR3 is TGTGCCAGCAGTCATAGGCGGGCTATGGGCGAGCAGTACTTC.

The V and J genes are TRBV24-1 and TRBJ2-3; 7 bases map to TRBD1. V gave up 7 bases and J gave up 3 bases; unmatched junction bases: 9. Germline V lookup: CDR1 KGHDR, CDR2 SFDVKD. The CDR3 has 15 amino acids. DNA of the CDR3: TGTGCCACCAGGGATACAGGGGTGGCGACAGATACGCAGTATTTT. This codes for CATRDTGVATDTQYF.

The chain has TRBV30 and TRBJ2-5; TRBD1 aligns across 8 bases. Germline V gene lookup returns CDR1 GTSNPN and CDR2 SVGIG (reference sequence). V was pared by 1 base and J by 5 bases, with 12 bases of the junction left unmatched. This CDR3 comprises 16 residues. The CDR3 region is CAWSAALLRGQETQYF. The CDR3, as DNA: TGTGCCTGGAGTGCTGCTCTCCTCAGGGGGCAGGAGACCCAGTACTTC.

The V and J genes are TRBV12-3 or TRBV12-4 and TRBJ2-2, with 8 bases lining up with TRBD1. This CDR3 is built from 13 residues. The ends lost 6 bases at V and 6 bases at J; junction bases unmatched: 3. CDR3 loop: CASRRTGSGELFF. In nucleotides, the CDR3 is TGTGCCAGCAGGCGGACAGGGTCCGGGGAGCTGTTTTTT.

The chain has TRBV29-1 and TRBJ2-7, with 8 bases fitting TRBD2. Trimming cost V 3 bases and J 4 bases; bases outside gene matches: 11. Germline V CDR1 and CDR2: SQVTM, ANQGSEA. The CDR3 has 15 residues. CDR3 bases: TGCAGCGTTGACCCGGGAGGGGGAGGTCTGTACGAGCAGTACTTC. This gives the protein CSVDPGGGGLYEQYF.

With respect to this clonotype: One junction end disagrees with the germline gene, perhaps due to a read error. The chain employs TRBV12-3 or TRBV12-4 and TRBJ1-1; D may be TRBD1 (6 bases). CDR3 length: 13 amino acids. In nucleotides, the CDR3 is TGTGCCAGTTCCAACAGGAGGGACACCGAAGCTTTCTTT. Protein sequence: CASSNRRDTEAFF.

This sequence joins TRBV11-2 and TRBJ1-5; D is undetermined. The CDR3 has 14 amino acids. The V end lost 3 bases, the J end lost 5 bases, and 11 bases lay between the germline ends. Germline values: CDR1 SGHAT, CDR2 FQNNGV. The CDR3 sequence: CASSFPGRDQPQHF. The CDR3 bases are TGTGCCAGCAGCTTTCCCGGACGGGATCAGCCCCAGCATTTT. Looking up the rest from reference TRBV11-2 and TRBJ1-5 gives the full variable domain: EAGVAQSPRYKIIEKRQSVAFWCNPISGHATLYWYQQILGQGPKLLIQFQNNGVVDDSQLPKDRFSAERLKGVDSTLKIQPAKLEDSAVYLCASSFPGRDQPQHFGDGTRLSIL.

The V gene is TRBV15, the J gene TRBJ2-6; D gene uncertain. Germline loops: CDR1 LNHNV, CDR2 YYDKDF (reference sequence). V was shortened by 3 bases and J by 1 base, with 13 bases between the two germline ends. CDR3 size: 17 residues. CDR3 loop: CATSSLLLSSGANVLTF. CDR3 nucleotides: TGTGCCACCAGCAGTCTTCTCTTGTCGTCTGGGGCCAACGTCCTGACTTTC.

The rearrangement links TRBV9 to TRBJ2-1; D is tentatively TRBD1 or TRBD2 (5 bases each). The V end was cut by 0 bases, the J end by 3 bases, with 10 bases between. Germline CDR1 reads SGDLS; CDR2 reads YYNGEE. The CDR3 covers 15 residues. Here the CDR3 DNA reads TGTGCCAGCAGCGTAGTGAGCGGACACTACAATGAGCAGTTCTTC. The encoded protein is CASSVVSGHYNEQFF.

J is TRBJ2-7 and V is TRBV12-3 or TRBV12-4; D is undetermined. V shed 6 bases and J shed 5 bases, with 14 bases lying between them. This CDR3 is 13 amino acids long. CDR3 in amino acids: CASSTSLGHEQYF. The CDR3 bases are TGTGCCAGCAGCACCTCCTTGGGCCACGAGCAGTACTTC.